This entry is about one T cell receptor (beta chain). Its antigen remains unknown. This record belongs to a study of post-analysis software for immune sequencing data. The CDR3 length is 18 residues. Trimming took 2 bases from V and 0 from J, leaving 19 bases between them. CDR1 and CDR2 (germline): SGHTA, FQGNSA. Whole-study findings and limits: Patients had higher frequencies than controls of about five TRBV segments, including TRBV5-6, TRBV5-1 and TRBV20-1.

Presence of unique molecular identifiers characterized the TCR beta cDNA libraries. TCRdb redid the calling of the PCR reads with MiXCR, one entry per CDR3 protein. The table records 350,000 to 500,000 distinct CDR3 sequences, 30% to 40% of them present only once. The clonotype comes from a girl aged 2 to 9 with multiple sclerosis. Sequencing was carried out using blood. The rearrangement joins TRBV7-2 to TRBJ1-1, with a weak D call TRBD1 (5 bases). The CDR3 sequence is CASSLRPPGRVLNTEAFF. The CDR3 nucleotides are TGTGCCAGCAGCTTACGACCCCCGGGACGGGTCCTGAACACTGAAGCTTTCTTT.